The 2 T cell receptor beta chains presented below share a single source sample, sequenced in a study of T cell changes during pregnancy in multiple sclerosis. Libraries were prepared by immunoSEQ multiplex PCR; TCRdb keeps only in-frame clonotypes and omits some of them. The sample gives some 80,000 clones, about 90% of which show up once; roughly 0.9% is in the top ten. Source: peripheral blood, taken in the first trimester of pregnancy. The source of these receptors is a female donor in good health, enrolled as a control in a pregnancy study.

The chain recombines TRBV28 with TRBJ2-1; 7 bases line up with TRBD2. The CDR3 contains 12 residues. In germline, CDR1 is MDHEN, CDR2 SYDVKM. The trim removed 3 bases at V and 10 bases at J, leaving 3 bases unmatched. The CDR3 DNA sequence: TGTGCCAGCAGTTTCCTTAGCGGGGAGCAGTTCTTC. It codes for CASSFLSGEQFF.

The rearrangement joins TRBV7-7 to TRBJ1-1; no definite D call. Trimming shortened V by 5 bases and J by 1 base, and 11 bases separated the two germline ends. This CDR3 has 14 residues. In germline, CDR1 is SSHAT, CDR2 FNYEAQ (reference sequence). CDR3 loop: CASSPINTNTEAFF. The CDR3 bases are TGTGCCAGCAGCCCCATAAACACGAACACTGAAGCTTTCTTT.